The text below deals with one TCR beta chain. Its matching antigen is unknown. In TCRdb, the reads were re-called with MiXCR into one record per CDR3 protein. There are around 430,000 distinct CDR3 sequences in the sample; more than 40% occur only once, and about two fifths lies in the top ten. The data stem from a study of T cell repertoires in cytomegalovirus infection. The wider study: Matching HLA type, along with CMV infection, was indicated by public TCR beta signatures. Study observations and caveats: Cumulative frequency of public TCR beta families picked out carriers of CMV plus the relevant HLA.

CDR3 length: 15 residues. Germline V gene data show CDR1 as SGHVS and CDR2 as FNYEAQ. V lost 5 bases and J lost 2; bases outside the gene matches: 4. The TCR sequence derives from a human donor in good health (CMV status not recorded). Some clones in this sample may be carry-over from other donors' samples. This chain connects TRBV7-6 to TRBJ2-7, with 12 positions matching TRBD2. The sample consisted of cultured PBMCs, taken from culture after CMV antigen stimulation. CDR3 nucleotides: TGTGCCAGCAGCCTAACTAGCGGGAGGACCTACGAGCAGTACTTC. Its protein product is CASSLTSGRTYEQYF. The variable domain in full, completed from reference TRBV7-6 and TRBJ2-7, reads GAGVSQSPRYKVTKRGQDVALRCDPISGHVSLYWYRQALGQGPEFLTYFNYEAQQDKSGLPNDRFSAERPEGSISTLTIQRTEQRDSAMYRCASSLTSGRTYEQYFGPGTRLTVT.